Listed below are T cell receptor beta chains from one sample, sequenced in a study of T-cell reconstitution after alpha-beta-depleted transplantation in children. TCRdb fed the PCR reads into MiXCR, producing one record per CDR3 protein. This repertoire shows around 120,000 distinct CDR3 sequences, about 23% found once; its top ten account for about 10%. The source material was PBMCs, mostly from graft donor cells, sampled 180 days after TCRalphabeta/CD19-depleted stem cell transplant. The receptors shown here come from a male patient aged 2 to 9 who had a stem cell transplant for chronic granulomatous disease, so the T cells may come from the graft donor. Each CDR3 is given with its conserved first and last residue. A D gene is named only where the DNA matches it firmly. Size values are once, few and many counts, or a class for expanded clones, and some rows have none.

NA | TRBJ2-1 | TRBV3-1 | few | CALRSRRKQFF | TGTGCCCTCCGCAGTCGTAGGAAGCAGTTCTTC
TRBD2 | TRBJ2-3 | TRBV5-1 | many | CASSSPGGRADGTDTQYF | TGCGCCAGCAGCTCGCCTGGCGGGAGGGCCGATGGGACAGATACGCAGTATTTT
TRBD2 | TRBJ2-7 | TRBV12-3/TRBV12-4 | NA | CASSSPGTSGSYEQYF | TGTGCCAGCAGTTCTCCCGGGACTAGCGGCTCCTACGAGCAGTACTTC
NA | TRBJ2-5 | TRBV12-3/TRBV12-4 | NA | CASTLRGRETQYF | TGTGCCAGCACCCTCAGGGGCCGGGAGACCCAGTACTTC
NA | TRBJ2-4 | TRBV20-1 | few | CSASPGWSVDIQYF | TGCAGTGCTAGCCCAGGGTGGAGTGTGGACATTCAGTACTTC
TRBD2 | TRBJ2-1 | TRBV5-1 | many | CASSLVAGNYNEQFF | TGCGCCAGCAGCTTGGTAGCGGGGAACTACAATGAGCAGTTCTTC
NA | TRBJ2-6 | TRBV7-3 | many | CASTDRTSGANVLTF | TGTGCCAGCACCGACCGGACCTCTGGGGCCAACGTCCTGACTTTC
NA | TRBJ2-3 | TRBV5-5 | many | CASSLIRGRHADTQYF | TGTGCCAGCAGCTTGATCAGGGGCCGGCATGCAGATACGCAGTATTTT
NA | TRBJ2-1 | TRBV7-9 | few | CASSSMGTQRGNEQFF | TGTGCCAGCAGCTCGATGGGGACACAGAGGGGCAATGAGCAGTTCTTC
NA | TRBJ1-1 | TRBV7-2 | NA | CASSLLTDMNTEAFF | TGTGCCAGCAGCCTATTGACAGACATGAACACTGAAGCTTTCTTT
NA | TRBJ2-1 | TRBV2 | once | CASSDDLANYNEQFF | TGTGCCAGCAGTGATGATCTAGCTAACTACAATGAGCAGTTCTTC
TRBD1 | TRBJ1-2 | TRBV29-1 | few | CSVLAGTGDYGYTF | TGCAGCGTCCTAGCCGGGACAGGGGACTATGGCTACACCTTC
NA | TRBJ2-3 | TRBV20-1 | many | CSASWSTDTQYF | TGCAGTGCTAGTTGGAGCACAGATACGCAGTATTTT
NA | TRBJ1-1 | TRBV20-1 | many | CSASTHRVGVTEAFF | TGCAGTGCTAGCACACACAGGGTTGGGGTCACTGAAGCTTTCTTT
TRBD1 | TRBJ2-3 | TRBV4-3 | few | CASSQSGGASTDTQYF | TGCGCCAGCAGCCAATCAGGGGGCGCAAGCACAGATACGCAGTATTTT
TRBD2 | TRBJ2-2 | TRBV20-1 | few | CSARPGLAGTGELFF | TGCAGTGCTAGACCGGGACTAGCAGGGACCGGGGAGCTGTTTTTT
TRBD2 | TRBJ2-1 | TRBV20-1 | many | CSAIGTRNNEQFF | TGCAGTGCTATAGGGACTAGAAACAATGAGCAGTTCTTC
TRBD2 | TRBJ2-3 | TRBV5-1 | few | CASSWPLLAGLASTDTQYF | TGCGCCAGCAGCTGGCCCTTACTAGCGGGATTAGCTAGCACAGATACGCAGTATTTT
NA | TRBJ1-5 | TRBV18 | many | CASSPPGDQPQHF | TGTGCCAGCTCACCACCGGGGGATCAGCCCCAGCATTTT
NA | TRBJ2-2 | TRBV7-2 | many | CASSQRSLRRTGELFF | TGTGCCAGCAGCCAACGCTCCCTACGTCGGACCGGGGAGCTGTTTTTT
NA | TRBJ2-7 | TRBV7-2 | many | CASSPRLGEQYF | TGTGCCAGCAGCCCCCGATTGGGCGAGCAGTACTTC
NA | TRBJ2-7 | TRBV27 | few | CASGTHLFLYEQYF | TGTGCCAGCGGGACGCACCTCTTTCTCTACGAGCAGTACTTC
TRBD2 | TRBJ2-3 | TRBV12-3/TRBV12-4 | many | CASSLGRGGQTNTDTQYF | TGTGCCAGCAGTTTAGGACGGGGGGGGCAAACTAACACAGATACGCAGTATTTT
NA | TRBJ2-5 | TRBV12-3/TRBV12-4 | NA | CASSLKGFWETQYF | TGTGCCAGCAGTTTAAAGGGGTTTTGGGAGACCCAGTACTTC